A selection of T cell receptor beta chains follows, all from one sample in a study of beta chain features in type 1 diabetes. Generated by immunoSEQ multiplex PCR, the TCRdb table keeps only in-frame clones and is missing some. The repertoire consists of a few hundred thousand clones, with approximately 15% occurring once and the leading ten covering roughly 0.019%. Material for sequencing was naive CD4+ T cells from blood. The receptors stem from a man aged 25-45 years with type 1 diabetes. Each CDR3 is given with its conserved first and last residue. The D gene is left open where the match is weak. Some rows mark clone size as missing; the rest say once, few, many or name a class of expanded clone.

size,J,V,D,DNA,CDR3
few,TRBJ2-3,TRBV5-4,TRBD2,TGTGCCAGCAGCTGGGCCGGGCTAGCGGATGATACGCAGTATTTT,CASSWAGLADDTQYF
few,TRBJ2-1,TRBV7-9,-,TGTGCCAGCAGCTCAAATTATGAGCAGTTCTTC,CASSSNYEQFF
-,TRBJ1-5,TRBV18,-,TGTGCCAGCTCACCTGCGCAACTAAGGGGATATCAGCCCCAGCATTTT,CASSPAQLRGYQPQHF
-,TRBJ2-7,TRBV4-1,TRBD2,TGCGCCAGCAGGTATCTAGCGGGACTACCCTACGAGCAGTACTTC,CASRYLAGLPYEQYF
few,TRBJ2-2,TRBV2,TRBD1,TGTGCCAGCAGAGGGACAGTCACCGGGGAGCTGTTTTTT,CASRGTVTGELFF
-,TRBJ2-1,TRBV5-1,TRBD2,TGCGCCAGCAGCACACTAGCGGGAGGTTCGTATGAGCAGTTCTTC,CASSTLAGGSYEQFF
many,TRBJ2-1,TRBV5-4,TRBD1,TGTGCCAGCAGACGACAGGGGAATGAGCAGTTCTTC,CASRRQGNEQFF
-,TRBJ2-1,TRBV6-5,TRBD1,TGTGCCAGCAGTTCCTCCGGGACAGGGTCCAATGAGCAGTTCTTC,CASSSSGTGSNEQFF
few,TRBJ2-5,TRBV7-6,-,TGTGCCAGCAGCTATGGACATAAAGAGACCCAGTACTTC,CASSYGHKETQYF
-,TRBJ1-1,TRBV19,TRBD1,TGTGCCAGTAGTATAGTCGAACGAGAGGGGGCCAGGATGGGCACTGAAGCTTTCTTT,CASSIVEREGARMGTEAFF
-,TRBJ2-1,TRBV30,-,TGTGCCTGGGGGAGAGGGCGCCTATCCTACAATGAGCAGTTCTTC,CAWGRGRLSYNEQFF
-,TRBJ2-7,TRBV2,-,TGTGCCAGCAGTGAACAGTCCCTCTCCTACGAGCAGTACTTC,CASSEQSLSYEQYF
few,TRBJ1-6,TRBV29-1,TRBD1,TGCAGCGTTGGGACAGGGGGTAATTCACCCCTCCACTTT,CSVGTGGNSPLHF
-,TRBJ2-5,TRBV19,-,TGTGCCAGTAGTATAACCACAGAGGAGACCCAGTACTTC,CASSITTEETQYF
-,TRBJ1-1,TRBV2,-,TGTGCCAGCAGTCGGACAGTACAGGAGACTGAAGCTTTCTTT,CASSRTVQETEAFF
-,TRBJ1-4,TRBV30,TRBD1,TGTGCCTCAGACAGGGGACCTAATGAAAAACTGTTTTTT,CASDRGPNEKLFF
few,TRBJ1-5,TRBV7-9,-,TGTGCCAGCAGCTCCCTTGAGAGCAATCAGCCCCAGCATTTT,CASSSLESNQPQHF